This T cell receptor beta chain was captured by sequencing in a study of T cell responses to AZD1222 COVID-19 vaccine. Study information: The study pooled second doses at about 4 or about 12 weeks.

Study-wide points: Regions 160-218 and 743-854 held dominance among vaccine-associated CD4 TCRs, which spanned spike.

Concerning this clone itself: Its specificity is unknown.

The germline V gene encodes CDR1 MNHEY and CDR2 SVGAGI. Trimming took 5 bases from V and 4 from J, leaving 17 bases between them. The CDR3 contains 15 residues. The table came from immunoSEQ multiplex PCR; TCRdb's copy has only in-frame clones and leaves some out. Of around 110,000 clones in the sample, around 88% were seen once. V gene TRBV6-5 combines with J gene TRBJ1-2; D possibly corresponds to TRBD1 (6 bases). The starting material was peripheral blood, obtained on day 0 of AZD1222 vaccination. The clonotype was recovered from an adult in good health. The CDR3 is CASSPDRTTFYGYTF. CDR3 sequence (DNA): TGTGCCAGCAGTCCCGACAGGACTACATTCTATGGCTACACCTTC.